Below are 32 T cell receptor beta chains sequenced from a single sample in a study of blood T cell repertoires in COVID-19. The data were produced by immunoSEQ multiplex PCR, yet TCRdb's version contains in-frame clones alone and is incomplete. The sample contains about 200,000 clones, roughly 82% of which appear only once. The sample comprised peripheral blood. Receptors originate from a man aged 45 to 65 with active or convalescent COVID-19.

Concerning this clone: The same CDR3 also results from other DNA sequences found in this sample. The chain is built from TRBV20-1 and TRBJ1-2, with TRBD1 as a possible D gene (5 bases). CDR3 size: 11 residues. V lost 2 bases and J lost 4, with 5 bases in between. Germline V CDR1 and CDR2: DFQATT, SNEGSKA (reference sequence). The CDR3 region has the DNA TGCAGTGCTAGAAGGGGCTATGGCTACACCTTC. The encoded protein is CSARRGYGYTF.

The J gene is TRBJ2-7, the V gene TRBV27; TRBD2 might be the D (5 bases). Germline CDR1 MNHEY, CDR2 SMNVEV (reference sequence). The CDR3 has 14 residues. V lost 5 bases, J lost 6 bases, and 17 bases lay in between. CDR3 nucleotides: TGTGCCAGCAGTCCTCTTGGGCGAGGGTCCGAGCAGTACGTC. Translating it yields CASSPLGRGSEQYV.

The chain combines TRBV19 with TRBJ1-2; the match to TRBD1 covers 9 bases. Trimming cost V 7 bases and J 0 bases; bases outside gene matches: 6. CDR3 length: 15 amino acids. Germline V gene lookup returns CDR1 LNHDA and CDR2 SQIVND (reference sequence). The CDR3 DNA sequence: TGTGCCAGTAATCCTACAGGGGGCTCTAACTATGGCTACACCTTC. It encodes CASNPTGGSNYGYTF.

This sequence joins TRBV5-4 and TRBJ2-3; 7 bases are shared with TRBD2. With 4 bases clipped from V and 3 bases from J, the junction kept 8 bases outside the gene matches. CDR3 length equals 15 residues. Germline loops: CDR1 SGHNT, CDR2 YYREEE (reference sequence). This CDR3 reads CASSRGRAFTDTQYF. The CDR3 DNA follows: TGTGCCAGCAGCCGAGGGAGGGCGTTTACAGATACGCAGTATTTT.

This chain uses TRBV7-9 with TRBJ2-3; 7 bases map to TRBD2. Germline CDR1 SEHNR, CDR2 FQNEAQ (reference sequence). V was pared by 0 bases and J by 5 bases, with 2 bases of the junction left unmatched. The CDR3 contains 14 residues. This CDR3 reads CASSLAREQDTQYF. CDR3 DNA sequence: TGTGCCAGCAGCTTAGCGCGGGAGCAAGATACGCAGTATTTT.

The chain combines TRBV13 with TRBJ2-1, with 8 bases fitting TRBD1. The V gene end was trimmed by 5 bases and the J gene end by 6 bases; junction bases not matched to a gene: 12. The CDR3 contains 16 residues. The germline CDR1 and CDR2 sequences are PRHDT and FYEKMQ (reference sequence). The CDR3 coding sequence is TGTGCCAGCAGCCCGACGCGCGACAGGGGATCCAATGAGCAGTTCTTC. It yields the protein CASSPTRDRGSNEQFF.

This chain uses TRBV4-3 with TRBJ2-7; D is possibly TRBD1 (6 bases). This CDR3 has 15 amino acids. The V end was cut by 0 bases, the J end by 7 bases, with 16 bases between. The V gene's germline CDR1 is LGHNA and CDR2 YSLEER. Written as DNA, the CDR3 is TGCGCCAGCAGCCAAGATGGAGGAGGACAGAGGGAGCAGTACTTC. As protein: CASSQDGGGQREQYF.

The chain recombines TRBV5-6 with TRBJ2-1; perhaps TRBD2 as D (5 bases). Germline V gene data show CDR1 as SGHDT and CDR2 as YYEEEE. This CDR3 has 15 amino acids. Trimming removed 4 bases from V and 0 bases from J, with 11 bases in between. CDR3 residues: CASSPRGSSYNEQFF. CDR3 coding DNA: TGTGCCAGCAGCCCGAGAGGGAGCTCCTACAATGAGCAGTTCTTC. Combining the CDR3 with reference TRBV5-6 and TRBJ2-1 gives the whole variable domain DAGVTQSPTHLIKTRGQQVTLRCSPKSGHDTVSWYQQALGQGPQFIFQYYEEEERQRGNFPDRFSGHQFPNYSSELNVNALLLGDSALYLCASSPRGSSYNEQFFGPGTRLTVL.

This clone appeared once. The CDR3 sequence: CASRLMKESTEAFF. DNA for the CDR3: TGTGCCAGCAGACTGATGAAGGAGAGCACTGAAGCTTTCTTT. The chain couples TRBV6-5 to TRBJ1-1, with D hard to call. Per the germline V gene, CDR1 is MNHEY and CDR2 is SVGAGI. This CDR3 spans 14 amino acids. The V end was cut by 6 bases, the J end by 4 bases, with 15 bases between.

The chain combines TRBV6-2 or TRBV6-3 with TRBJ1-1, with D possibly being TRBD1 (5 bases). Germline V CDR1 and CDR2: MNHEY, SVGEGT. Between the trimmed V and J ends, which lost 2 bases and 0 bases, there was a span of 13 bases. This CDR3 is built from 16 residues. The chain's CDR3 is CASSYKPTDLNTEAFF. CDR3 in DNA: TGTGCCAGCAGTTACAAGCCGACAGACTTGAACACTGAAGCTTTCTTT.

The CDR3 sequence: CSAHSTGAGEAFF. The CDR3 coding sequence is TGCAGCGCCCACTCGACAGGGGCCGGTGAAGCTTTCTTT. The chain carries TRBV29-1 and TRBJ1-1; 8 nucleotides align to TRBD1. Trimming removed 7 bases from V and 7 bases from J; junction bases left unmatched: 11. Germline CDR1 SQVTM, CDR2 ANQGSEA. The CDR3 extends over 13 amino acids.

The V call is TRBV7-9, the J call TRBJ1-1; D is unclear. This CDR3 is built from 11 residues. Trimming left V 3 bases short and J 4 bases short, with 3 bases between. Germline CDR1 is SEHNR and CDR2 is FQNEAQ (reference sequence). The CDR3 loop reads CASSFITEAFF. The CDR3 coding sequence is TGTGCCAGCAGCTTCATCACTGAAGCTTTCTTT.

The V call is TRBV5-1, the J call TRBJ1-1; 10 bases are shared with TRBD1. There are 15 residues in the CDR3. The V segment lost 4 bases and the J segment 4 bases; nucleotides outside the gene matches: 7. The germline CDR1 and CDR2 sequences are SGHRS and YFSETQ. The CDR3 reads CASSLGTGASTEAFF. The CDR3 DNA reads TGCGCCAGCAGCCTTGGGACAGGGGCCTCCACTGAAGCTTTCTTT.

About this clone: One junction end does not reproduce the germline sequence, and a read error may be involved. This sequence joins TRBV7-7 and TRBJ2-2, with a weak D call TRBD2 (6 bases). The V gene's germline CDR1 is SSHAT and CDR2 FNYEAQ (reference sequence). This CDR3 spans 17 amino acids. The CDR3 bases are TGTGCTAGCAGCTCCCGGGACTTTCGGGGGAACACCGGGGAGCTGTTTTTT. Its translation: CASSSRDFRGNTGELFF.

The genes are TRBV5-1 and TRBJ1-1; D remains unclear. In germline, CDR1 is SGHRS, CDR2 YFSETQ. CDR3 size: 15 residues. The ends were cut back, 3 bases at V and 5 bases at J, with 17 bases in the middle. The CDR3 spells CASSSPEGRYTEAFF. The CDR3 nucleotides read TGCGCCAGCAGCTCTCCGGAGGGAAGGTATACTGAAGCTTTCTTT.

The rearrangement uses TRBV7-8 and TRBJ2-3; TRBD1 matches 7 bases. The CDR3 loop spans 18 amino acids. CDR1 is SGHVS and CDR2 is FQNEAQ in the germline V gene. V lost 1 base, J lost 0 bases, and 10 bases stayed unmatched. The CDR3 loop is CASSLGPMGQTSTDTQYF. As DNA, the CDR3 is TGTGCCAGCAGCTTAGGTCCCATGGGACAGACTAGCACAGATACGCAGTATTTT.

The chain carries TRBV5-1 and TRBJ1-1; unclear D gene. This CDR3 contains 14 residues. From germline, CDR1 is SGHRS and CDR2 YFSETQ. Trimming removed 4 bases at V and 2 bases at J, with 12 bases between. This CDR3 reads CASSRGSSNTEAFF. The CDR3 DNA reads TGCGCCAGCAGCCGAGGGAGTTCTAACACTGAAGCTTTCTTT.

The rearrangement uses TRBV2 and TRBJ2-1, with 16 bases identical to TRBD2. CDR1 and CDR2 from the germline V gene are SNHLY and FYNNEI. V lost 6 bases, J lost 4 bases, and 12 bases stayed unmatched. The CDR3 contains 19 residues. The DNA for the CDR3 is TGTGCCAGCAGAGCCGGGACTAGCGGGAGGGGGATCCGATACAATGAGCAGTTCTTC. Encoded protein: CASRAGTSGRGIRYNEQFF.

This chain uses TRBV27 with TRBJ2-1, with 10 bases lining up with TRBD2. V gave up 4 bases and J gave up 1 base; unmatched junction bases: 7. The germline CDR1 and CDR2 sequences are MNHEY and SMNVEV (reference sequence). CDR3 length equals 17 residues. In DNA, the CDR3 is TGTGCCAGCAGTTCTAGCGGGAGAGGTGGGTCCTACAATGAGCAGTTCTTC. This codes for CASSSSGRGGSYNEQFF.

This chain uses TRBV7-2 with TRBJ2-7, with TRBD2 matching over 7 bases. Germline V CDR1 and CDR2: SGHTA, FQGNSA. This CDR3 is built from 15 residues. V dropped 2 bases and J dropped 0; count of bases not matched to a gene: 4. The CDR3 DNA follows: TGTGCCAGCAGCTTAAACTGGGGGGGCTCCTACGAGCAGTACTTC. Its translation is CASSLNWGGSYEQYF.

This clone was detected ten times or more. This chain connects TRBV7-9 to TRBJ1-4, with D perhaps matching TRBD1 (5 bases). Per germline, CDR1 SEHNR and CDR2 FQNEAQ (reference sequence). CDR3 length: 14 residues. Trimming cost V 3 bases and J 2 bases, with 7 bases left between them. In DNA form, the CDR3 reads TGTGCCAGCAGCTTGACAGAGACTAATGAAAAACTGTTTTTT. It yields the protein CASSLTETNEKLFF.

The V gene is TRBV2, the J gene TRBJ2-6; D remains ambiguous. Germline V gives CDR1 SNHLY, CDR2 FYNNEI. V was shortened by 6 bases and J by 1 base, with 7 bases between the two germline ends. The CDR3 extends over 14 amino acids. DNA for the CDR3: TGTGCCAGCAGGAACCGGTCTGGGGCCAACGTCCTGACTTTC. Protein product: CASRNRSGANVLTF.

This sequence joins TRBV19 and TRBJ1-1; no firm D call. The V gene's germline CDR1 is LNHDA and CDR2 SQIVND (reference sequence). The ends were cut back, 5 bases at V and 0 bases at J, with 7 bases in the middle. The CDR3 contains 13 residues. The CDR3 reads CASSFLVNTEAFF. CDR3 DNA: TGTGCCAGTAGTTTCTTAGTGAACACTGAAGCTTTCTTT.

The gene calls are TRBV19 and TRBJ2-1; 11 bases agree with TRBD2. Germline assignment: CDR1 LNHDA and CDR2 SQIVND (reference sequence). The CDR3 sequence is 17 residues long. V trimming: 5 bases; J trimming: 7 bases; junction bases outside the gene matches: 13. The CDR3 loop is CASSPVMLAGGPNEQFF. DNA for the CDR3: TGTGCCAGTAGTCCGGTTATGTTAGCGGGGGGGCCAAATGAGCAGTTCTTC.

This chain joins TRBV15 and TRBJ2-7, with 7 bases matching TRBD2. The junction had 2 bases not matched to a gene; V was cut back by 0 bases and J by 0 bases. The CDR3 has 15 residues. Germline V gene lookup returns CDR1 LNHNV and CDR2 YYDKDF (reference sequence). The CDR3 DNA sequence: TGTGCCACCAGCAGAGAGCGGGGGAGCTCCTACGAGCAGTACGTC. Protein product: CATSRERGSSYEQYV.

This rearrangement joins TRBV6-5 to TRBJ2-1; maybe TRBD1 (5 bases). The germline V gene encodes CDR1 MNHEY and CDR2 SVGAGI. The CDR3 contains 14 residues. V lost 10 bases to trimming and J lost 1 base, with 14 bases between them. The CDR3 loop is CATATVLSYNEQFF. CDR3 bases: TGTGCCACCGCGACAGTGTTATCCTACAATGAGCAGTTCTTC.

The gene calls are TRBV2 and TRBJ1-3; TRBD1 is a possible D gene (6 bases). V dropped 6 bases and J dropped 2 bases, with 14 bases sitting between them. The CDR3 totals 15 residues. Germline values: CDR1 SNHLY, CDR2 FYNNEI. CDR3 bases: TGTGCCAGCAGCCTACTACAGGGCGCTGGAAACACCATATATTTT. Translated, it gives CASSLLQGAGNTIYF.

This chain connects TRBV5-8 to TRBJ1-1; D may be TRBD1 (5 bases). The CDR3 consists of 15 residues. Germline CDR1 reads SGHTS; CDR2 reads YDEGEE. Trimming took off 4 bases at V and 2 bases at J, with 15 bases between the two ends. CDR3 in DNA: TGTGCCAGCAGCCTTCAGTCGGGGGTAAACACTGAAGCTTTCTTT. This encodes CASSLQSGVNTEAFF.

The rearrangement joins TRBV2 to TRBJ1-3; D unclear. CDR1 and CDR2 (germline): SNHLY, FYNNEI. Trimming removed 5 bases at V and 0 bases at J, with 8 bases between. The CDR3 loop spans 14 amino acids. CDR3 bases: TGTGCCAGCAGTCTGGACTACTCTGGAAACACCATATATTTT. Translating gives CASSLDYSGNTIYF.

The genes are TRBV2 and TRBJ2-1; the match to TRBD2 covers 10 bases. The trim removed 8 bases at V and 4 bases at J, leaving 5 bases unmatched. Germline CDR1 SNHLY, CDR2 FYNNEI. The CDR3 consists of 14 residues. CDR3 sequence reads: CASRAGGPYNEQFF. CDR3 in DNA: TGTGCCAGCCGAGCGGGGGGGCCGTACAATGAGCAGTTCTTC.

The genes are TRBV7-2 and TRBJ2-1; 14 bases agree with TRBD2. Losses at the gene ends were 4 bases for V and 2 bases for J; bases not matched to a gene: 4. Looked up from germline, CDR1 is SGHTA and CDR2 is FQGNSA. The CDR3 totals 17 residues. This CDR3 is CASSSTSGGAPYNEQFF. As DNA, the CDR3 is TGTGCCAGCAGCTCGACTAGCGGGGGGGCTCCCTACAATGAGCAGTTCTTC.

In the case of this clone: The sample holds other DNA sequences that translate to the same CDR3. The V gene is TRBV18, the J gene TRBJ2-3; D gene uncertain. V dropped 0 bases and J dropped 2 bases, with 3 bases sitting between them. The CDR3 covers 13 residues. CDR1 and CDR2 (germline): KGHSH, LQKENI. For the CDR3, the DNA is TGTGCCAGCTCACCACCCTCCACAGATACGCAGTATTTT. Its protein is CASSPPSTDTQYF.